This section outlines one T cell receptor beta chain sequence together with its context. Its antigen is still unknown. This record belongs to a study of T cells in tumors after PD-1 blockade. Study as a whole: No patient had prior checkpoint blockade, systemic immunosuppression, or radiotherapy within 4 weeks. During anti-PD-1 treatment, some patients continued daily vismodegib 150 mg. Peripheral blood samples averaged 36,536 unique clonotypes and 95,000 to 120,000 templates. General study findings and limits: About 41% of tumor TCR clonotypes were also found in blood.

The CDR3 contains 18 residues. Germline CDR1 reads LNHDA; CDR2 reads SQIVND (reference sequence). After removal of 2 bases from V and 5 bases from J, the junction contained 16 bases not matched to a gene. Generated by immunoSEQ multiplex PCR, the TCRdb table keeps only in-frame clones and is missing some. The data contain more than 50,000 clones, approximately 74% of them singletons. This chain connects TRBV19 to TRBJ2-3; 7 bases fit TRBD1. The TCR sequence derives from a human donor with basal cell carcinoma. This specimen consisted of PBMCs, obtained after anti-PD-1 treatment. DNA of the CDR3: TGTGCCAGTAGTATACCCGGTGTTGGGGGTTCAGGGGGAGATACGCAGTATTTT. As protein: CASSIPGVGGSGGDTQYF.